The clone carrying this T cell receptor (beta chain) was observed once. One end of the junction varies from germline; a read error may be responsible. Per the germline V gene, CDR1 is WNHNN and CDR2 is SYGVQD (reference sequence). This CDR3 is 17 amino acids long. This entry belongs to a study of CD4 and CD8 cells across lung adenocarcinoma regions. Samples came from patients with localized non-small cell lung adenocarcinoma. MiXCR, run by TCRdb on the PCR reads, gives a single entry per CDR3 protein. Here the sample spans around 23,000 distinct CDR3 sequences, 50% to 55% being singletons. Sequenced input: CD8+ T cells from the center of a lung tumor. This chain links TRBV10-1 with TRBJ2-4; a possible D gene is TRBD1 (6 bases). The DNA end is a closer match to TRBJ2-5, so the J assignment may be wrong. The TCR comes from a male donor with lung adenocarcinoma. The CD4 and CD8 labels of this study may be unreliable. CDR3 nucleotide sequence: TGCGCCAGCACAACGGACAGCCTGGGCCGTGACCAAAAGACCCAGTACTTC. This sequence encodes CASTTDSLGRDQKTQYF.